This T cell receptor beta chain emerged from a study of T cell responses to AZD1222 COVID-19 vaccine. Study context: Researchers grouped second doses given at about 4 or about 12 weeks into one pool.

Profiled with immunoSEQ multiplex PCR; TCRdb holds only in-frame clones, not every one. The profile shows about 120,000 clones, more than 75% of them singletons. Germline CDR1 and CDR2: LNHDA and SQIVND (reference sequence). J lost 4 bases, V lost 5 bases, and 13 bases had no gene match. The CDR3 extends over 16 amino acids. This TCR was recovered from an adult in good health. The sample in question was peripheral blood, obtained on day 0 of AZD1222 vaccination. The gene calls are TRBV19 and TRBJ1-1; 7 bases agree with TRBD1. This chain's CDR3 is CASSLPKTGPGTEAFF. The CDR3 DNA is TGTGCCAGTAGTCTCCCCAAGACAGGGCCGGGCACTGAAGCTTTCTTT.